These 2 T cell receptor beta chains originate from one sample sequenced in a study of blood T cells in healthy people across ages. Using a J-beta primer mix together with a sample-barcoded 5' primer, a second PCR was run for about 7 to 12 cycles. One entry per CDR3 protein, called by TCRdb with MiXCR from the 5' RACE reads. The data contain about 1.8 million distinct CDR3 sequences, 49% of them singletons. The material sequenced was blood. The receptor source for this set is a woman aged 35 to 49 in good health.

The chain links TRBV7-8 to TRBJ1-1; TRBD1 aligns across 7 bases. Germline CDR1 is SGHVS and CDR2 is FQNEAQ. The J segment lost 5 bases and the V segment lost 4 bases, leaving 10 bases of the junction unmatched. The CDR3 has 15 residues. CDR3 sequence: CASSSKGGGETEAFF. CDR3 bases: TGTGCCAGCAGCTCCAAGGGAGGGGGCGAGACTGAAGCTTTCTTT.

This clonotype was detected only once. The rearrangement links TRBV3-1 to TRBJ1-6; unclear D gene. CDR3 length: 11 amino acids. Germline values: CDR1 LGHDT, CDR2 YNNKEL (reference sequence). V was shortened by 6 bases and J by 14 bases, with 11 bases between the two germline ends. The CDR3 coding sequence is TGTGCCAGCAGAGACCACTCTTCCCTCCACTTT. It codes for CASRDHSSLHF.